These 25 T cell receptor beta chains came from one sample sequenced in a study of shared clonotypes between healthy human individuals. The table came from immunoSEQ multiplex PCR; TCRdb's copy has only in-frame clones and leaves some out. The table includes roughly 1,600,000 clones, roughly 98.5% detected once. Sample: naive CD4+ T cells sorted from blood. Specified subset: CD45RA+ positively selected. All receptors come from a man between 25 and 39 years old in good health.

CDR3 DNA: TGTGCCAGCTCACCGGTACAACTGGGAGATACGCAGTATTTT. Its translation is CASSPVQLGDTQYF. The chain couples TRBV18 to TRBJ2-3; no definite D call. The CDR3 covers 14 residues. Germline lookup yields CDR1 KGHSH and CDR2 LQKENI. The V end lost 3 bases, the J end lost 5 bases, and 12 bases lay between the germline ends.

V and J are TRBV18 and TRBJ2-1, with D maybe TRBD2 (6 bases). The V gene lost 4 bases and the J gene lost 4 bases, with 14 bases spanning the gap. Per the germline V gene, CDR1 is KGHSH and CDR2 is LQKENI. The CDR3 consists of 15 residues. The CDR3 nucleotides read TGTGCCAGCTCACTTTATCCGGGGGAGTACAATGAGCAGTTCTTC. Its translation is CASSLYPGEYNEQFF.

The chain joins TRBV4-3 to TRBJ2-1, with 10 bases aligning to TRBD2. Germline V CDR1 and CDR2: LGHNA, YSLEER. This CDR3 region has 16 residues. Losses at the gene ends were 0 bases for V and 5 bases for J; bases not matched to a gene: 4. The chain's CDR3 is CASSQEPSGRNNEQFF. CDR3 nucleotide sequence: TGCGCCAGCAGCCAAGAACCTAGCGGGAGAAACAATGAGCAGTTCTTC.

The genes are TRBV29-1 and TRBJ2-5; 7 nucleotides align to TRBD1. After removal of 7 bases from V and 2 bases from J, the junction contained 7 bases not matched to a gene. The CDR3 totals 13 residues. CDR1 SQVTM and CDR2 ANQGSEA come from the germline V gene. CDR3 DNA: TGCAGCGCTGGGGACAGCATACAAGAGACCCAGTACTTC. It specifies CSAGDSIQETQYF.

As concerns this clone: Other DNA variants within this sample encode the same CDR3. The chain uses TRBV19 and TRBJ2-7, with D perhaps assigned TRBD1 or TRBD2 (5 bases each). Germline loops: CDR1 LNHDA, CDR2 SQIVND (reference sequence). The V and J ends lost 3 bases and 2 bases respectively, with 8 bases between them. The CDR3 loop spans 13 amino acids. CDR3 sequence reads: CASSIPGPYEQYF. The CDR3 bases are TGTGCCAGTAGTATTCCGGGGCCCTACGAGCAGTACTTC. Full variable domain (missing parts from reference TRBV19 and TRBJ2-7): DGGITQSPKYLFRKEGQNVTLSCEQNLNHDAMYWYRQDPGQGLRLIYYSQIVNDFQKGDIAEGYSVSREKKESFPLTVTSAQKNPTAFYLCASSIPGPYEQYFGPGTRLTVT.

The chain is built from TRBV20-1 and TRBJ2-7; no firm D call. This CDR3 is 10 amino acids long. V shed 5 bases and J shed 5 bases, with 7 bases lying between them. Germline CDR1 reads DFQATT; CDR2 reads SNEGSKA (reference sequence). The CDR3 protein is CSAPYNEQYF. CDR3 nucleotide sequence: TGCAGTGCTCCTTATAACGAGCAGTACTTC.

The J gene is TRBJ2-7, the V gene TRBV28, with D unresolved. Germline V gene lookup returns CDR1 MDHEN and CDR2 SYDVKM. The CDR3 is 15 amino acids. V was trimmed by 5 bases and J by 2 bases, leaving 16 bases between them. The chain's CDR3 is CASSRIFIGPYEQYF. The CDR3, as DNA: TGTGCCAGCAGTCGAATCTTTATAGGACCCTACGAGCAGTACTTC.

The chain uses TRBV6-4 and TRBJ1-1; D not certain. This CDR3 has 16 residues. The germline V gene encodes CDR1 MRHNA and CDR2 SNTAGT. V lost 3 bases and J 3 bases, leaving 17 bases between the germline ends. Written as DNA, the CDR3 is TGTGCCAGCAGTGATCCGTATGCGCCAGGCCACACTGAAGCTTTCTTT. Its protein product is CASSDPYAPGHTEAFF.

The chain uses TRBV28 and TRBJ2-7; D is unresolved. Trimming removed 8 bases from V and 1 base from J, with 6 bases in between. The CDR3 totals 11 residues. The germline V gene has CDR1 MDHEN and CDR2 SYDVKM. The CDR3 nucleotides read TGTGCCAGCGGGGTTTCCTACGAGCAGTACTTC. It translates to CASGVSYEQYF.

This sequence joins TRBV5-4 and TRBJ1-2, with TRBD1 as a possible D gene (5 bases). CDR1 SGHNT and CDR2 YYREEE come from the germline V gene (reference sequence). Between the trimmed V and J ends, which lost 2 bases and 0 bases, there was a span of 11 bases. This CDR3 has 15 amino acids. As DNA, the CDR3 is TGTGCCAGCAGCTTATCCGCAGGGACTAACTATGGCTACACCTTC. Amino acids: CASSLSAGTNYGYTF.

The genes are TRBV7-8 and TRBJ2-3, with 7 bases fitting TRBD2. The CDR3 runs to 18 residues. The germline CDR1 and CDR2 sequences are SGHVS and FQNEAQ. After removal of 0 bases from V and 3 bases from J, the junction contained 12 bases not matched to a gene. The CDR3, as DNA: TGTGCCAGCAGCTTAGCGTTCGTGGGACTACGAAGAACAGATACGCAGTATTTT. Encoded protein: CASSLAFVGLRRTDTQYF. The full variable domain, completed using reference TRBV7-8 and TRBJ2-3, is GAGVSQSPRYKVAKRGQDVALRCDPISGHVSLFWYQQALGQGPEFLTYFQNEAQLDKSGLPSDRFFAERPEGSVSTLKIQRTQQEDSAVYLCASSLAFVGLRRTDTQYFGPGTRLTVL.

The chain employs TRBV5-1 and TRBJ2-7; D ambiguous. CDR3 size: 13 residues. V gave up 4 bases and J gave up 4 bases, with 12 bases separating them. Looked up from germline, CDR1 is SGHRS and CDR2 is YFSETQ. Here the CDR3 reads CASSQPTQYEQYF. The CDR3 DNA reads as TGCGCCAGCAGCCAACCCACACAATACGAGCAGTACTTC.

The V and J genes are TRBV4-1 and TRBJ2-7, with 7 bases identical to TRBD2. Germline CDR1 and CDR2: MGHRA and YSYEKL. With V trimmed by 6 bases and J by 2 bases, 10 bases remained unmatched. This CDR3 is 15 amino acids long. The chain's CDR3 is CASSLPGGEAYEQYF. Here the CDR3 DNA reads TGCGCCAGCAGTCTACCTGGGGGGGAGGCCTACGAGCAGTACTTC.

V usage is TRBV25-1 and J usage is TRBJ2-5; D gene unclear. Trimming took off 4 bases at V and 5 bases at J, with 8 bases between the two ends. Looked up from germline, CDR1 is MGHDK and CDR2 is SYGVNS. The CDR3 length is 12 residues. This CDR3 is CASSATLETQYF. In DNA form, the CDR3 reads TGTGCCAGCAGTGCCACACTCGAGACCCAGTACTTC. Using reference TRBV25-1 and TRBJ2-5 for the parts outside the CDR3, the full variable domain is EADIYQTPRYLVIGTGKKITLECSQTMGHDKMYWYQQDPGMELHLIHYSYGVNSTEKGDLSSESTVSRIRTEHFPLTLESARPSHTSQYLCASSATLETQYFGPGTRLLVL.

This clone came up once. The chain carries TRBV19 and TRBJ2-1; TRBD1 is a possible D gene (6 bases). V lost 3 bases to trimming and J lost 7 bases, with 10 bases between them. CDR1 and CDR2 from the germline V gene are LNHDA and SQIVND (reference sequence). CDR3 length equals 13 residues. The CDR3 DNA reads as TGTGCCAGTAGTATGGGGGCGTTAAATGAGCAGTTCTTC. This gives the protein CASSMGALNEQFF.

The chain uses TRBV30 and TRBJ2-2; perhaps TRBD1 as D (6 bases). The germline V gene has CDR1 GTSNPN and CDR2 SVGIG (reference sequence). Trimming left V 5 bases short and J 4 bases short, with 11 bases between. This CDR3 comprises 13 residues. Here the CDR3 reads CAWDQGSTGELFF. CDR3 in DNA: TGTGCCTGGGATCAGGGGAGCACCGGGGAGCTGTTTTTT.

The V call is TRBV7-6, the J call TRBJ2-1, with 10 bases lining up with TRBD1. This CDR3 is 13 amino acids long. Germline V gene data show CDR1 as SGHVS and CDR2 as FNYEAQ. J was trimmed by 10 bases and V by 4 bases; bases with no gene match: 4. The CDR3 DNA reads as TGTGCCAGCAGCTCCGGGACAGGGGTCGAGCAGTTCTTC. It translates to CASSSGTGVEQFF.

CDR3: CASSVPRGSGSTDTQYF. For the CDR3, the DNA is TGTGCCAGCAGCGTACCCCGGGGTAGCGGGAGCACAGATACGCAGTATTTT. V is TRBV9 and J is TRBJ2-3, with 7 nucleotides matching TRBD2. The CDR3 runs to 17 residues. Per the germline V gene, CDR1 is SGDLS and CDR2 is YYNGEE. V was pared by 1 base and J by 0 bases, with 8 bases of the junction left unmatched.

The chain employs TRBV30 and TRBJ1-3; no firm D call. CDR3 length equals 15 residues. Trimming shortened V by 0 bases and J by 3 bases, and 12 bases separated the two germline ends. Germline V gene sequence: CDR1 GTSNPN, CDR2 SVGIG (reference sequence). The chain's CDR3 is CAWSVPGAGGNTIYF. The DNA for the CDR3 is TGTGCCTGGAGTGTACCGGGTGCAGGTGGAAACACCATATATTTT. The entire variable domain, with the rest obtained from reference TRBV30 and TRBJ1-3, is as follows: SQTIHQWPATLVQPVGSPLSLECTVEGTSNPNLYWYRQAAGRGLQLLFYSVGIGQISSEVPQNLSASRPQDRQFILSSKKLLLSDSGFYLCAWSVPGAGGNTIYFGEGSWLTVV.

The chain is built from TRBV9 and TRBJ2-1, with TRBD1 as a possible D gene (5 bases). This CDR3 has 16 amino acids. V was shortened by 0 bases and J by 8 bases, with 18 bases between the two germline ends. CDR1 is SGDLS, CDR2 YYNGEE, per germline. The CDR3 is CASSVAKGLVLDEQFF. CDR3 bases: TGTGCCAGCAGCGTAGCAAAGGGGTTGGTTCTCGATGAGCAGTTCTTC.

This chain uses TRBV2 with TRBJ2-2, with TRBD1 matching 8 bases. V was clipped by 9 bases and J by 3 bases; unmatched bases: 6. Germline CDR1 and CDR2: SNHLY and FYNNEI. CDR3 length equals 14 residues. CDR3 protein: CASGAGGDTGELFF. The CDR3 DNA reads TGTGCCAGTGGGGCAGGGGGCGACACCGGGGAGCTGTTTTTT.

The chain combines TRBV27 with TRBJ2-1, with 11 bases lining up with TRBD2. Germline V CDR1 and CDR2: MNHEY, SMNVEV (reference sequence). Trimming at V came to 4 bases and at J to 5 bases, leaving 10 bases not matched to a gene. This CDR3 is built from 17 residues. CDR3 loop: CASSSLSGRAGDNEQFF. CDR3 DNA sequence: TGTGCCAGCAGTTCACTTAGCGGGAGGGCCGGGGACAATGAGCAGTTCTTC.

The rearrangement joins TRBV6-5 to TRBJ2-7, with D maybe TRBD2 (5 bases). Germline V gene lookup returns CDR1 MNHEY and CDR2 SVGAGI. V was pared by 4 bases and J by 0 bases, with 16 bases between. The CDR3 length is 16 residues. The CDR3 is CASSSLGAESSYEQYF. CDR3 nucleotide sequence: TGTGCCAGCAGTTCCCTCGGAGCGGAGAGCTCCTACGAGCAGTACTTC.

This rearrangement joins TRBV5-4 to TRBJ2-6, with D perhaps matching TRBD2 (5 bases). V was trimmed by 4 bases and J by 2 bases, leaving 16 bases between them. CDR3 size: 17 residues. CDR1 SGHNT and CDR2 YYREEE come from the germline V gene (reference sequence). The CDR3 DNA sequence: TGTGCCAGCAGCAGCCGAGTAAACGGGGCTGGGGCCAACGTCCTGACTTTC. Translation: CASSSRVNGAGANVLTF. Together with reference TRBV5-4 and TRBJ2-6, the CDR3 gives the full variable domain: ETGVTQSPTHLIKTRGQQVTLRCSSQSGHNTVSWYQQALGQGPQFIFQYYREEENGRGNFPPRFSGLQFPNYSSELNVNALELDDSALYLCASSSRVNGAGANVLTFGAGSRLTVL.

The CDR3 spells CASSVRGDFIYNEQFF. The CDR3 nucleotides read TGTGCCAGCAGCGTCCGGGGGGACTTCATCTACAATGAGCAGTTCTTC. The V and J genes are TRBV9 and TRBJ2-1, with 7 bases aligning to TRBD2. Germline CDR1 and CDR2: SGDLS and YYNGEE. The ends lost 2 bases at V and 3 bases at J; junction bases unmatched: 8. The CDR3 is 16 residues long. The full variable domain, with the rest looked up from reference TRBV9 and TRBJ2-1, is DSGVTQTPKHLITATGQRVTLRCSPRSGDLSVYWYQQSLDQGLQFLIQYYNGEERAKGNILERFSAQQFPDLHSELNLSSLELGDSALYFCASSVRGDFIYNEQFFGPGTRLTVL.